The following is a T cell receptor beta chain sequence with its context. The data were taken from a study of blood T cell repertoires in COVID-19. The data were produced by immunoSEQ multiplex PCR, yet TCRdb's version contains in-frame clones alone and is incomplete. The table has 55,000 to 80,000 clones, more than 60% seen once. Germline V CDR1 and CDR2: SGHVS, FQNEAQ. With V trimmed by 5 bases and J by 4 bases, 7 bases remained unmatched. This CDR3 has 15 amino acids. Sequencing input: peripheral blood. The clonotype originates from a woman aged 80 or older with active or convalescent COVID-19. This rearrangement joins TRBV7-8 to TRBJ2-1; TRBD1 matches 8 bases. The CDR3 DNA follows: TGTGCCAGCAGCCCCCAGGGGGCTGAATACAATGAGCAGTTCTTC. This sequence encodes CASSPQGAEYNEQFF.